This record covers a single TCR beta chain. This sample stems from a study of blood T cell repertoires in COVID-19. Study-level background: Nucleic acid was either cDNA or gDNA, and it came from T cells, B-cell-depleted T cells, or PBMCs.

Method: immunoSEQ multiplex PCR; TCRdb's copy keeps in-frame clones and lacks some. The table lists more than 150,000 clones, 75% to 90% of them singletons. Sequenced: peripheral blood. The source of this sequence is a woman in her thirties or forties with acute or convalescent COVID-19.

CDR3 amino acids: CASSIIAGGITHGYTF. The CDR3 DNA sequence: TGTGCCAGTAGTATAATAGCGGGTGGCATCACCCATGGCTACACCTTC. The V call is TRBV19, the J call TRBJ1-2, with D uncertain. Per the germline V gene, CDR1 is LNHDA and CDR2 is SQIVND (reference sequence). This CDR3 region has 16 residues. Trimming took off 2 bases at V and 6 bases at J, with 19 bases between the two ends.